This TCR beta chain is from a study of cytotoxic CD8 clonotypes in ibrutinib-treated CLL. Study in general: Across the patients, roughly ten were relapsed/refractory, 15 treatment-naive and approximately 18 IGHV unmutated. Overall study results and limits: Contraction or stability on treatment characterized the public clonotypes, which were uncommon.

As concerns this clone: The antigen is not known.

The repertoire was sequenced with immunoSEQ multiplex PCR; TCRdb's copy has only in-frame clones and lacks some. The sample has some 290,000 clones; about 80% are singletons. The length of the CDR3 is 18 residues. The V gene's germline CDR1 is SGHVS and CDR2 FNYEAQ. After removal of 5 bases from V and 0 bases from J, the junction contained 11 bases not matched to a gene. The specimen comprised PBMCs, sampled before ibrutinib treatment. This sequence originates from a human donor with chronic lymphocytic leukemia. The V gene is TRBV7-6, the J gene TRBJ2-5; the match to TRBD2 covers 11 bases. The CDR3 coding sequence is TGTGCCAGCAGCCTGGGACTAGCGGAGAACCCGTACCAAGAGACCCAGTACTTC. Amino acid sequence: CASSLGLAENPYQETQYF.